These 23 T cell receptor beta chains were all obtained from the same sample, sequenced in a study of cytotoxic CD8 clonotypes in ibrutinib-treated CLL. The data were produced by immunoSEQ multiplex PCR, yet TCRdb's version contains in-frame clones alone and is incomplete. This table holds 200,000 to 250,000 clones, just under 80% found once. This sample comprised PBMCs, obtained after 12 months of ibrutinib treatment. The receptors shown here come from a human donor with chronic lymphocytic leukemia.

V usage is TRBV5-4 and J usage is TRBJ2-2, with D perhaps assigned TRBD1 or TRBD2 (5 bases each). This CDR3 contains 15 residues. Trimming removed 1 base from V and 5 bases from J, with 12 bases in between. CDR1 and CDR2 (germline): SGHNT, YYREEE (reference sequence). CDR3 protein: CASSLNGGWTGELFF. Here the CDR3 DNA reads TGTGCCAGCAGCTTGAATGGGGGTTGGACCGGGGAGCTGTTTTTT.

The V and J genes are TRBV4-1 and TRBJ2-7, with 8 bases matching TRBD1. Germline-derived CDR1 and CDR2 are MGHRA and YSYEKL. V dropped 1 base and J dropped 0; count of bases not matched to a gene: 5. CDR3 length equals 16 residues. Here the CDR3 reads CASSQGTGGSSYEQYF. CDR3 in DNA: TGCGCCAGCAGCCAAGGCACAGGGGGAAGCTCCTACGAGCAGTACTTC.

The chain couples TRBV4-1 to TRBJ2-1; tentative D call: TRBD2 (5 bases). Germline CDR1 is MGHRA and CDR2 is YSYEKL. The ends were cut back, 1 base at V and 2 bases at J, with 6 bases in the middle. The CDR3 spans 14 residues. DNA for the CDR3: TGCGCCAGCAGCCAAGTCGGGACCTACAATGAGCAGTTCTTC. Translating it yields CASSQVGTYNEQFF.

The V and J genes are TRBV6-5 and TRBJ2-3; the D gene could be TRBD1 or TRBD2 (5 bases each). V was clipped by 7 bases and J by 3 bases, with 14 bases between them. Germline V gene lookup returns CDR1 MNHEY and CDR2 SVGAGI. The CDR3 runs 14 residues. CDR3 coding DNA: TGTGCCAGCACGGACAAGCGAGGGACAGATACGCAGTATTTT. Protein product: CASTDKRGTDTQYF.

The chain carries TRBV6-1 and TRBJ1-2, with 9 bases matching TRBD1. The V and J ends lost 6 bases and 6 bases, in that order; junction bases with no gene match: 8. The CDR3 covers 14 residues. Looked up from germline, CDR1 is MNHNS and CDR2 is SASEGT. CDR3 residues: CASRNSDRGNGYTF. The CDR3 region has the DNA TGTGCCAGCAGAAACTCGGACAGGGGAAATGGCTACACCTTC.

This chain connects TRBV6-5 to TRBJ1-1; D is unclear. V lost 8 bases to trimming and J lost 0 bases, with 10 bases between them. The CDR3 length is 13 residues. Germline lookup yields CDR1 MNHEY and CDR2 SVGAGI. DNA for the CDR3: TGTGCCAGCTGGTTTGGTTTGAACACTGAAGCTTTCTTT. This translates into CASWFGLNTEAFF.

This clone has more than one count but fewer than ten. This rearrangement joins TRBV19 to TRBJ2-3; 12 bases line up with TRBD2. V shed 5 bases and J 4 bases; nucleotides not matched to a gene: 7. The CDR3 contains 16 residues. Germline V gene sequence: CDR1 LNHDA, CDR2 SQIVND (reference sequence). CDR3 bases: TGTGCCAGTAGTTCCCGACTAGCGGGAGACCCAGATACGCAGTATTTT. Its protein is CASSSRLAGDPDTQYF.

The chain recombines TRBV7-9 with TRBJ2-3, with 9 bases identical to TRBD2. V shed 2 bases and J 0 bases; nucleotides not matched to a gene: 3. CDR3 length: 16 residues. CDR1 is SEHNR and CDR2 is FQNEAQ in the germline V gene (reference sequence). The CDR3 region has the DNA TGTGCCAGCAGCTTACTCCTAGCGGGGAGCACAGATACGCAGTATTTT. This gives the protein CASSLLLAGSTDTQYF. The full variable domain, with the rest looked up from reference TRBV7-9 and TRBJ2-3, is DTGVSQNPRHKITKRGQNVTFRCDPISEHNRLYWYRQTLGQGPEFLTYFQNEAQLEKSRLLSDRFSAERPKGSFSTLEIQRTEQGDSAMYLCASSLLLAGSTDTQYFGPGTRLTVL.

The V and J genes are TRBV7-9 and TRBJ2-7; D is unresolved. Germline CDR1 SEHNR, CDR2 FQNEAQ (reference sequence). Trimming pared 1 base from V and 2 bases from J, leaving 9 bases between. The CDR3 runs 14 residues. The CDR3 nucleotides read TGTGCCAGCAGCTTAGGTGCGGCTACCTACGAGCAGTACTTC. It is translated as CASSLGAATYEQYF.

This rearrangement joins TRBV7-9 to TRBJ2-3; 8 bases agree with TRBD2. The J segment lost 3 bases and the V segment lost 5 bases, leaving 7 bases of the junction unmatched. CDR3 length: 15 amino acids. Germline assignment: CDR1 SEHNR and CDR2 FQNEAQ (reference sequence). The CDR3 sequence is CASSPTQRGTDTQYF. The CDR3, as DNA: TGTGCCAGCAGCCCCACCCAGCGGGGGACAGATACGCAGTATTTT.

The CDR3 here is CASSLVSGPLNEQFF. The CDR3 region has the DNA TGTGCCAGCAGCTTAGTTAGCGGGCCTCTCAATGAGCAGTTCTTC. The genes are TRBV7-8 and TRBJ2-1, with 7 nucleotides matching TRBD2. Trimming removed 1 base from V and 6 bases from J; junction bases left unmatched: 6. This CDR3 is built from 15 residues. Looked up from germline, CDR1 is SGHVS and CDR2 is FQNEAQ.

This clone was observed a single time. One junction end does not reproduce the germline sequence, and a read error may be involved. In DNA form, the CDR3 reads TGTGCTAGCAGCGGGGGGGTAAACCCATACACCGGGGAGCTGTTTTTT. Its protein is CASSGGVNPYTGELFF. The gene calls are TRBV7-7 and TRBJ2-2, with TRBD2 matching 10 bases. CDR1 is SSHAT, CDR2 FNYEAQ, per germline (reference sequence). CDR3 length: 16 amino acids.

The chain is built from TRBV5-1 and TRBJ2-7; TRBD2 might be the D (6 bases). Trimming pared 1 base from V and 0 bases from J, leaving 14 bases between. This CDR3 has 16 amino acids. CDR1 and CDR2 (germline): SGHRS, YFSETQ. CDR3 amino acids: CASSLPSVIPSYEQYF. The CDR3 nucleotides are TGCGCCAGCAGCTTGCCTAGCGTGATCCCCTCCTACGAGCAGTACTTC.

This sequence joins TRBV27 and TRBJ2-2; 7 bases line up with TRBD1. J was trimmed by 1 base and V by 3 bases; bases with no gene match: 17. This CDR3 is built from 20 residues. The germline V gene has CDR1 MNHEY and CDR2 SMNVEV (reference sequence). CDR3: CASSFRITPPRTGNTGELFF. DNA of the CDR3: TGTGCCAGCAGTTTTCGCATTACCCCACCACGGACAGGGAACACCGGGGAGCTGTTTTTT.

This chain links TRBV27 with TRBJ1-5, with a tentative D call TRBD1 (6 bases). The V end was cut by 7 bases, the J end by 6 bases, with 19 bases between. The CDR3 totals 15 residues. CDR1 is MNHEY, CDR2 SMNVEV, per germline (reference sequence). Here the CDR3 reads CASTETGLRGQPQHF. The CDR3 DNA reads TGTGCCAGCACCGAGACAGGCCTTAGGGGTCAGCCCCAGCATTTT.

The chain is built from TRBV9 and TRBJ2-5; the D is unclear. V was cut by 0 bases and J by 5 bases, with 8 bases left in between. The CDR3 runs 13 residues. Germline-derived CDR1 and CDR2 are SGDLS and YYNGEE. The CDR3 here is CASSVVDAETQYF. The CDR3 DNA reads as TGTGCCAGCAGCGTAGTCGATGCTGAGACCCAGTACTTC.

This clone has only one observation. This sequence joins TRBV5-1 and TRBJ1-1, with D hard to call. Per the germline V gene, CDR1 is SGHRS and CDR2 is YFSETQ. The V gene lost 4 bases and the J gene lost 5 bases, with 18 bases spanning the gap. The CDR3 covers 15 residues. DNA for the CDR3: TGCGCCAGCAGCGTGGGTAACGGGTTAGGGACTGAAGCTTTCTTT. Residues: CASSVGNGLGTEAFF. The full variable domain, in which reference TRBV5-1 and TRBJ1-1 provide the parts outside the CDR3, is KAGVTQTPRYLIKTRGQQVTLSCSPISGHRSVSWYQQTPGQGLQFLFEYFSETQRNKGNFPGRFSGRQFSNSRSEMNVSTLELGDSALYLCASSVGNGLGTEAFFGQGTRLTVV.

This sequence joins TRBV27 and TRBJ2-3; D gene uncertain. The germline V gene encodes CDR1 MNHEY and CDR2 SMNVEV (reference sequence). V lost 4 bases, J lost 5 bases, and 13 bases lay in between. The CDR3 is 14 residues long. The CDR3 sequence is CASSWAPKGDTQYF. The CDR3 nucleotides are TGTGCCAGCAGTTGGGCACCAAAGGGAGATACGCAGTATTTT.

The chain couples TRBV6-4 to TRBJ2-7; possibly TRBD1 for D (5 bases). The CDR3 contains 13 residues. Trimming pared 4 bases from V and 3 bases from J, leaving 10 bases between. Germline assignment: CDR1 MRHNA and CDR2 SNTAGT. CDR3 sequence (DNA): TGTGCCAGCAGTGTAAGGCAGGGCTACGAGCAGTACTTC. Its translation: CASSVRQGYEQYF.

The CDR3 is CASSLQRGEQFF. In DNA, the CDR3 is TGTGCCAGCAGTTTACAGCGGGGCGAGCAGTTCTTC. The genes are TRBV28 and TRBJ2-1; 7 positions match TRBD2. CDR3 length: 12 residues. J gave up 10 bases and V 2 bases, and 2 bases lay outside the gene matches. Germline CDR1 is MDHEN and CDR2 is SYDVKM.

The chain uses TRBV7-3 and TRBJ1-1; possibly TRBD1 for D (6 bases). The germline V gene has CDR1 SGHTA and CDR2 FQGTGA. The CDR3 runs 13 residues. V was shortened by 5 bases and J by 1 base, with 8 bases between the two germline ends. The CDR3 DNA reads as TGTGCCAGCAGCCAGGGGAGGAACACTGAAGCTTTCTTT. Amino acids: CASSQGRNTEAFF.

The CDR3 region is CASSSTGGGYTF. The DNA of the CDR3 is TGTGCCAGCAGTTCCACAGGAGGTGGCTACACCTTC. The rearrangement links TRBV28 to TRBJ1-2; weak D call: TRBD1 (5 bases). The CDR3 totals 12 residues. Germline loops: CDR1 MDHEN, CDR2 SYDVKM. V was clipped by 4 bases and J by 7 bases, with 10 bases between them.

The V call is TRBV5-8, the J call TRBJ2-5; D uncertain. CDR1 SGHTS and CDR2 YDEGEE come from the germline V gene. This CDR3 contains 14 residues. With 0 bases removed from V and 5 bases from J, the gap between germline ends came to 11 bases. This chain's CDR3 is CASSLGTVRETQYF. In DNA, the CDR3 is TGTGCCAGCAGCTTGGGGACGGTCCGGGAGACCCAGTACTTC.